The clone carrying this T cell receptor (beta chain) was counted at least ten times. Antigen specificity is unknown. The data were obtained in a study of T-cell reconstitution after alpha-beta-depleted transplantation in children. Overall study findings and caveats: There were some patients whose high TCRbeta diversity at day 60 came from surviving recipient T cells and thymic progenitors. Fresh T-cell production supplied most of the T-cell counts and diversity seen one year after transplant. Expanded clones from the graft, numbering several hundred, reportedly supplied alpha-beta T cells about two months after transplant.

Unmatched junction bases numbered 11, after V lost 0 bases and J lost 9 bases. Germline lookup yields CDR1 ENHRY and CDR2 SYGVKD. The CDR3 has 16 residues. The authors prepared the TCRbeta library with unique molecular identifiers. TCRdb re-called the PCR reads with MiXCR, one entry per CDR3 protein. Of hundreds of thousands of distinct CDR3 sequences listed, under 12% are singletons. This receptor was obtained from a child aged 2 to 10 with inherited bone marrow failure, due to receive a stem cell transplant. The V gene is TRBV10-3, the J gene TRBJ2-7; 10 bases agree with TRBD1. This specimen was PBMCs, taken before TCRalphabeta/CD19-depleted stem cell transplant. The CDR3 DNA reads as TGTGCCATCAGTGAGTCGGGGACAGGGGACCAATCCGGGCAGTACTTC. Its protein product is CAISESGTGDQSGQYF.